Following are 2 T cell receptor beta chains from one sample sequenced in a study of regulatory T cells in long-lasting Graves disease. Time point in this sample: newly diagnosed GD, antithyroid drugs for less than 3 months. Extracted PBMC RNA gave rise to the TCR library. Arm-PCR of CDR3 regions with iRepertoire HTBI primers generated TCR beta libraries. TCRdb re-called the multiplex PCR reads through MiXCR, storing one row per CDR3 protein. The sample includes under 400,000 distinct CDR3 sequences, 16% seen only once; the top ten take about 27%. The sample was also reused in another study, on T cells in Graves' hyperthyroidism and ophthalmopathy.

The sequencing here drew on peripheral blood mononuclear cells (PBMCs), taken at new diagnosis, from a patient treated with antithyroid drugs. These receptors were taken from a man in his forties with Graves disease.

This clonotype was observed many times. The J gene is TRBJ2-3, the V gene TRBV4-3, with a possible D match to TRBD1 (5 bases). CDR1 LGHNA and CDR2 YSLEER come from the germline V gene. The CDR3 covers 16 residues. The V end lost 1 base, the J end lost 2 bases, and 13 bases lay between the germline ends. CDR3 region: CASSQGTLVNTDTQYF. The CDR3 region has the DNA TGCGCCAGCAGCCAAGGGACACTGGTTAACACAGATACGCAGTATTTT.

The chain carries TRBV3-1 and TRBJ1-6, with D unresolved. The CDR3 has 16 amino acids. Trimming took off 4 bases at V and 10 bases at J, with 20 bases between the two ends. The germline CDR1 and CDR2 sequences are LGHDT and YNNKEL (reference sequence). CDR3 nucleotide sequence: TGTGCCAGCAGCCTCAGAACCGGGGAGTTGAAATCACCCCTCCACTTT. This encodes CASSLRTGELKSPLHF.